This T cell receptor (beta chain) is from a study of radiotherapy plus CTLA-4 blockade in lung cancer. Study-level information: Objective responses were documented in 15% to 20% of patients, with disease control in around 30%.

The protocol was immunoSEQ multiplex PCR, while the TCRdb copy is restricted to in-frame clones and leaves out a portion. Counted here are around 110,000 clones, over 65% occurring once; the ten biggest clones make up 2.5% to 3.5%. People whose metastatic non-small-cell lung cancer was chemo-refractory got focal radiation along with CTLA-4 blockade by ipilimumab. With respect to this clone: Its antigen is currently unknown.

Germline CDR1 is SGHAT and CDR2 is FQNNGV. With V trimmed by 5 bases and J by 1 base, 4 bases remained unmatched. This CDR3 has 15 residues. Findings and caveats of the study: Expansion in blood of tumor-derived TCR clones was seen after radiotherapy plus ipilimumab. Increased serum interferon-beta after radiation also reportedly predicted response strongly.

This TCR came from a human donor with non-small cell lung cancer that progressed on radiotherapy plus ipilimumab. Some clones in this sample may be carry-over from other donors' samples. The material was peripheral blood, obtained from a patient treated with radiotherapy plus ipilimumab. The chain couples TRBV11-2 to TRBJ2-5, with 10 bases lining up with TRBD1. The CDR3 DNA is TGTGCCAGCAGCCACCGGACAGGGGGCCAAGAGACCCAGTACTTC. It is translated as CASSHRTGGQETQYF.